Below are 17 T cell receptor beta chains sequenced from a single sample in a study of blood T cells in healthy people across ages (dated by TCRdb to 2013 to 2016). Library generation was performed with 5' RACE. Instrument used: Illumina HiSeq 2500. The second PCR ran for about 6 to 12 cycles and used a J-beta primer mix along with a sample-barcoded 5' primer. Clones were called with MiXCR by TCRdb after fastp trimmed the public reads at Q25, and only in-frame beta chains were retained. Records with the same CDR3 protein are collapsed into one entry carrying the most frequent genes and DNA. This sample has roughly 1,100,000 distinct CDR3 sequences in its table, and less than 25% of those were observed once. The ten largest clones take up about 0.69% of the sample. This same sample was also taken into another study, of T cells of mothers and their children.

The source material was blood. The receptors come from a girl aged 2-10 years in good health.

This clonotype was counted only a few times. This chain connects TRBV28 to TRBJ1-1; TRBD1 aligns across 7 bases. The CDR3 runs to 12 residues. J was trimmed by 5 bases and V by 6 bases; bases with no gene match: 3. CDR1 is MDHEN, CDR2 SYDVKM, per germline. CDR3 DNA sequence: TGTGCCAGCAGGCAGGGGGGAACTGAAGCTTTCTTT. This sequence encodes CASRQGGTEAFF.

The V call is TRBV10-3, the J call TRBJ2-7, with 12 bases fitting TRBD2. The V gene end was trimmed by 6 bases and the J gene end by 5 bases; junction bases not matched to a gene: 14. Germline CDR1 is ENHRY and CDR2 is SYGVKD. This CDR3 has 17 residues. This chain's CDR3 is CAIRPRAGLAGLDEQYF. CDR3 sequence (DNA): TGTGCCATCAGGCCAAGGGCAGGACTAGCGGGACTGGACGAGCAGTACTTC.

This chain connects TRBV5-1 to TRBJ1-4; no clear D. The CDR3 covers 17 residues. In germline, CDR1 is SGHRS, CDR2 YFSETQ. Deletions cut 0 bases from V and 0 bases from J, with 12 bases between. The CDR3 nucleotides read TGCGCCAGCAGCTTGGGGCAGCAGTTTGCAACTAATGAAAAACTGTTTTTT. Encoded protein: CASSLGQQFATNEKLFF.

The CDR3 DNA sequence: TGTGCCAGCAGTCGAATAGGGGGAGATGAGCAGTTCTTC. Protein: CASSRIGGDEQFF. The genes are TRBV12-3 or TRBV12-4 and TRBJ2-1; a weak D match, TRBD1 (6 bases). CDR3 size: 13 residues. The ends were cut back, 5 bases at V and 8 bases at J, with 13 bases in the middle.

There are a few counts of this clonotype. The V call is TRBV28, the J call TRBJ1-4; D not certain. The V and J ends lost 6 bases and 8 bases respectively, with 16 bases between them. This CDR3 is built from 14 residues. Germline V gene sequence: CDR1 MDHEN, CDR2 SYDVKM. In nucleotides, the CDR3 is TGTGCCAGCAGCCAATCGGAAGGTCGAGAAAAACTGTTTTTT. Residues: CASSQSEGREKLFF.

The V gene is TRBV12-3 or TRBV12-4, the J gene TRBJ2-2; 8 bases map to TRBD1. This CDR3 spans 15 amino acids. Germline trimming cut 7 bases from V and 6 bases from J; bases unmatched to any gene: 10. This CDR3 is CASIRRQGYSGELFF. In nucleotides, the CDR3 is TGTGCCAGCATTCGTAGACAGGGGTACTCCGGGGAGCTGTTTTTT.

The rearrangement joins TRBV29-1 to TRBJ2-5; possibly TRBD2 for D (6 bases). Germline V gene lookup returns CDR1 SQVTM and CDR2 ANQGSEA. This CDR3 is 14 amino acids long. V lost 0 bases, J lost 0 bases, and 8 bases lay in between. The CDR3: CSVEERRDQETQYF. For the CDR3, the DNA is TGCAGCGTTGAAGAGCGGAGGGACCAAGAGACCCAGTACTTC.

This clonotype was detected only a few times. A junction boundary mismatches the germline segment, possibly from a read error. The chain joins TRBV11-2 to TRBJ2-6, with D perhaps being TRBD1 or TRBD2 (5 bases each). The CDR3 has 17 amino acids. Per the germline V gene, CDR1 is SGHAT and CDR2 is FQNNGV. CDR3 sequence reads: CASSRNRGASGASVLTF. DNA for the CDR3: TGTGCCAGCAGCCGGAACCGGGGAGCCTCTGGGGCCAGCGTCCTGACTTTC.

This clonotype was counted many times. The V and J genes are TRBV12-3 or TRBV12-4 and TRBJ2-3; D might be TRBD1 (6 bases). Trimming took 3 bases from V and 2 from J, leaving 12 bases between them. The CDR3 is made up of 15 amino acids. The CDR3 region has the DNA TGTGCCAGCAGTTTCCGGGACACGTACACAGATACGCAGTATTTT. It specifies CASSFRDTYTDTQYF.

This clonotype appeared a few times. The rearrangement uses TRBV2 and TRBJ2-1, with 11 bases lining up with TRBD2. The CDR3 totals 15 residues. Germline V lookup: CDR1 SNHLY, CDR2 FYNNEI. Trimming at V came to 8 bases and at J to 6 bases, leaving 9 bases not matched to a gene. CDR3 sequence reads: CASVSRLAGRNEQFF. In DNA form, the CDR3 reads TGTGCCAGCGTCAGCCGACTAGCGGGGCGCAATGAGCAGTTCTTC.

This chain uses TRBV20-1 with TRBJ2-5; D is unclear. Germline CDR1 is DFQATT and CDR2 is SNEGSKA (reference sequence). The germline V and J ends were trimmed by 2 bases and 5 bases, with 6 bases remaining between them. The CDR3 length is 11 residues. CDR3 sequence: CSARRIETQYF. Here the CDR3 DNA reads TGCAGTGCTAGAAGGATTGAGACCCAGTACTTC.

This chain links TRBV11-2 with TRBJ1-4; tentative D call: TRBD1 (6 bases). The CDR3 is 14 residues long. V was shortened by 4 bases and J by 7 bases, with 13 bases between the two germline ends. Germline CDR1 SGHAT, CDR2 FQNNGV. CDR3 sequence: CASSSGVRVEKLFF. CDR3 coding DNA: TGTGCCAGCAGCTCAGGGGTTAGGGTTGAAAAACTGTTTTTT.

CDR3 protein: CASTGSTEAFF. CDR3 nucleotide sequence: TGTGCCAGCACGGGATCCACTGAAGCTTTCTTT. J is TRBJ1-1 and V is TRBV7-9, with D unclear. This CDR3 spans 11 amino acids. Germline loops: CDR1 SEHNR, CDR2 FQNEAQ (reference sequence). Trimming removed 7 bases from V and 4 bases from J, with 7 bases in between.

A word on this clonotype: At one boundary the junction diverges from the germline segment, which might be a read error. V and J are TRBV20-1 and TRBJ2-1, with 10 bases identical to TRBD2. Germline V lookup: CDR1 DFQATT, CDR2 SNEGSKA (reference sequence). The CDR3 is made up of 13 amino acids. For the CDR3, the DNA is TGCAGTGCTAGACTAGCGGGAGTGAATGGGCAGTTCTTC. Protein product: CSARLAGVNGQFF.

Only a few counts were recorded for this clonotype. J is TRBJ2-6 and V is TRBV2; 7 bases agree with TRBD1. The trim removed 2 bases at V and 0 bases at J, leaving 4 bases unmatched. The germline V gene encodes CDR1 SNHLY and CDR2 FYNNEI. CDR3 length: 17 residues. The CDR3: CASSERQGYSGANVLTF. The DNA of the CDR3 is TGTGCCAGCAGTGAAAGACAGGGATACTCTGGGGCCAACGTCCTGACTTTC.

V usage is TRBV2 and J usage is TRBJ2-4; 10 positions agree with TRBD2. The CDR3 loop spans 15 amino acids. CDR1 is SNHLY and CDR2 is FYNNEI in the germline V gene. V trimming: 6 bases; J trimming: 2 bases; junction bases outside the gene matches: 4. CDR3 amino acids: CASRERGGSKNIQYF. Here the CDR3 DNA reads TGTGCCAGCAGGGAGCGGGGGGGATCCAAAAACATTCAGTACTTC.

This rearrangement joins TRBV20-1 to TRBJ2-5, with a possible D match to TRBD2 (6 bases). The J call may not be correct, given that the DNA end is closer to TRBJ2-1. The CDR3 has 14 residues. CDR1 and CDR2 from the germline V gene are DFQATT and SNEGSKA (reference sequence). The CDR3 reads CSAGWTEGGNEQFF. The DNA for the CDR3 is TGCAGTGCTGGTTGGACGGAGGGTGGCAATGAGCAGTTCTTC.